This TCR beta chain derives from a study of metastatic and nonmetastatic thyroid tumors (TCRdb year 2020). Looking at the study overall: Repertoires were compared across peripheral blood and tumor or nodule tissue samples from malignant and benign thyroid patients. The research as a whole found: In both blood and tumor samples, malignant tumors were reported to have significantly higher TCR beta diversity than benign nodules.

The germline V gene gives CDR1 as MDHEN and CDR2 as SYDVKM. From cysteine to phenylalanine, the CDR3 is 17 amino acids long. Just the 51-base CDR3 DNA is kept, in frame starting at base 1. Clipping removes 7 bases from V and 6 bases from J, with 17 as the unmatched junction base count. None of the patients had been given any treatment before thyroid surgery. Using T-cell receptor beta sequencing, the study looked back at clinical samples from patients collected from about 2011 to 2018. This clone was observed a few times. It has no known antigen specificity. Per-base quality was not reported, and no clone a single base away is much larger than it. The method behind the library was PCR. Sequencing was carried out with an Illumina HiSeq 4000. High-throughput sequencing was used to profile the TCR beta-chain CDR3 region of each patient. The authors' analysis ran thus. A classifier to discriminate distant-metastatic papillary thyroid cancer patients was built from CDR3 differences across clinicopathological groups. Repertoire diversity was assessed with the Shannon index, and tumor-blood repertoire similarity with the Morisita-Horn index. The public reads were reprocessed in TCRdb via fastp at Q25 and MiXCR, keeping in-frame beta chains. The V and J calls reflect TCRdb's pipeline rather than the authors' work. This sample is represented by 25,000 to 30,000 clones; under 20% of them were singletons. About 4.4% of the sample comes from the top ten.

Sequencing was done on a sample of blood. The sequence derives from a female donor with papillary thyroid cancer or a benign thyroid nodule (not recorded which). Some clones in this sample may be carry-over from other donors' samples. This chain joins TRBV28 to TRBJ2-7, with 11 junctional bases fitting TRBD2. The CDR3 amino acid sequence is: CASNNPGTSGPRGEQYF. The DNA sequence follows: TGTGCCAGCAATAATCCCGGGACTAGCGGTCCTAGAGGCGAGCAGTACTTC.